Listed below are T cell receptor beta chains from one sample, sequenced in a study of vaccination and CD4 T cells after COVID-19. One entry per CDR3 protein results from TCRdb running MiXCR on the PCR reads. The sample yields roughly 11,000 distinct CDR3 sequences, about 38% seen once. Their target antigens are unknown. Here the sequenced sample was CD4+ T cells from blood, cultured in vitro, taken after SARS-CoV-2 vaccination. Receptor source: a human donor who had recovered from COVID-19. Both conserved end residues are part of each CDR3.

v_call	j_call	cdr3_aa
TRBV11-2	TRBJ2-1	CASSLKREGRYGISYNEQFF
TRBV19	TRBJ1-2	CASTNYGYTF
TRBV7-9	TRBJ1-3	CASSLFSGDPNTIYF
TRBV28	TRBJ2-1	CASSDPSRGQGRYEQFF
TRBV6-2/TRBV6-3	TRBJ2-1	CASSRRDRQYNEQFF
TRBV4-3	TRBJ2-5	CASSQVTQGRVQYF
TRBV7-3	TRBJ2-1	CASSPNGQGSYNEQFF
TRBV29-1	TRBJ2-7	CSGLQRLAGSYEQYF
TRBV29-1	TRBJ2-7	CSVVGLSYEQYF
TRBV14	TRBJ2-2	CASSPGLANTGELFF
TRBV11-3	TRBJ2-3	CASSLGSSGKILTDTQYF
TRBV10-3	TRBJ2-1	CAISESSGRSRAEQFF
TRBV6-2/TRBV6-3	TRBJ2-5	CASSRGGRQETQYF
TRBV7-9	TRBJ1-2	CASSLGASGYTF
TRBV6-1	TRBJ2-7	CASRGSHGTGAYEQYF
TRBV6-2/TRBV6-3	TRBJ2-5	CASSYSTGGETQYF
TRBV28	TRBJ1-5	CASSFGGLKAQPQHF
TRBV7-9	TRBJ2-3	CASSTTGGRDTQYF
TRBV6-5	TRBJ2-3	CASSFRAGIDTQYF
TRBV6-2/TRBV6-3	TRBJ2-7	CATLGFGTYEQYF
TRBV30	TRBJ1-2	CAWGQGYGGYTF
TRBV10-3	TRBJ2-2	CAISVLDRGELFF
TRBV2	TRBJ1-4	CASSAGRVDEKLFF
TRBV28	TRBJ2-7	CASSPGYEQYF
TRBV6-5	TRBJ1-1	CASSFVGPNTEAFF
TRBV5-1	TRBJ2-7	CASSLGGLPSTGKTYEQYF
TRBV19	TRBJ1-5	CASSIPRQGANQPQHF
TRBV29-1	TRBJ2-2	CSAPPPGNTGELFF
TRBV2	TRBJ1-1	CASTPRDRRFF
TRBV7-2	TRBJ2-7	CASSLALVLGQRFYEQYF
TRBV29-1	TRBJ2-5	CSVLKEGSQETQYF
TRBV6-5	TRBJ1-6	CASSYSRPDGYNSPLHF
TRBV28	TRBJ2-2	CASKQGGTGELFF
TRBV7-2	TRBJ1-5	CASSFYGEGQPQHF
TRBV28	TRBJ1-5	CASSRPDINQPQHF
TRBV28	TRBJ1-1	CASSPGGLGISNTEAFF
TRBV28	TRBJ2-7	CASKGLFYEQYF
TRBV28	TRBJ2-1	CASSAPRQGSLVNEQFF
TRBV6-4	TRBJ2-7	CASSAGTGRGEQYF
TRBV7-2	TRBJ1-1	CASSLVSGMNTEAFF
TRBV11-3	TRBJ2-4	CASSGQGKNIQYF
TRBV7-2	TRBJ2-3	CASSLGLHTDTQYF
TRBV20-1	TRBJ1-2	CSAIYGVNYGYTF
TRBV19	TRBJ2-5	CASSPSSSIRETQYF
TRBV6-1	TRBJ2-1	CASSGRAGPREEQFF
TRBV25-1	TRBJ2-1	CASSAGMIAGGFNEQFF
TRBV7-2	TRBJ1-2	CASSRDKTGGYGYTF
TRBV29-1	TRBJ1-1	CSVIDRGRGTEAFF
TRBV28	TRBJ2-7	CASSSTHFEQYF
TRBV20-1	TRBJ2-3	CSARDMVPSTDTQYF
TRBV7-2	TRBJ1-2	CASSLDRRAVYGYTF
TRBV7-2	TRBJ2-7	CASSLVGGRMGVWYF
TRBV7-9	TRBJ1-1	CASSFRPGTGREAFF
TRBV7-7	TRBJ2-2	CASSLDATGARTGELFF
TRBV23-1	TRBJ1-5	CASSQSIGGFQPQHF
TRBV7-9	TRBJ1-1	CASIRGWRNTEAFF
TRBV24-1	TRBJ2-5	CATGGPQETQYF
TRBV28	TRBJ1-1	CASSPLGTGSRAFF